These 24 T cell receptor beta chains were sequenced from one sample in a study of Ad26.COV2.S vaccination and SARS-CoV-2 variants. Treatment denoted: around 19 received Ad26.COV2.S at low or high dose, single or two shots; about 5 received placebo; per-sample allocation not given. Day 63 following the first vaccine or placebo injection was when the samples were taken. The assay was immunoSEQ multiplex PCR, and TCRdb's table has in-frame clones only and misses some. There are roughly 420,000 clones in the sample; around 87% occur only once, and roughly 4% lies in the top ten. Sequenced material: peripheral blood, taken in a trial of Ad26.COV2.S vaccine versus placebo. These receptors were collected from a person between 18 and 65 years old who received the Ad26.COV2.S COVID-19 vaccine or a placebo.

This chain links TRBV4-1 with TRBJ2-1; D is unclear. V was clipped by 5 bases and J by 0 bases, with 5 bases between them. The CDR3 runs to 13 residues. Germline V CDR1 and CDR2: MGHRA, YSYEKL. DNA for the CDR3: TGCGCCAGCAGCAGGGTCTCCTACAATGAGCAGTTCTTC. Its translation is CASSRVSYNEQFF.

Many counts were recorded for this clone. The CDR3 reads CASSGQVAYEQYF. As DNA, the CDR3 is TGCGCCAGCAGCGGACAGGTCGCCTACGAGCAGTACTTC. This chain uses TRBV5-1 with TRBJ2-7, with 7 bases that match TRBD1. CDR3 length: 13 residues. V was clipped by 4 bases and J by 2 bases; unmatched bases: 3. Germline CDR1 SGHRS, CDR2 YFSETQ.

The CDR3 region is CASSSDAQSEQYF. As DNA, the CDR3 is TGTGCCAGCAGTTCCGACGCCCAGTCCGAGCAGTACTTC. The rearrangement joins TRBV6-6 to TRBJ2-7; D remains unclear. V lost 4 bases and J lost 6, with 13 bases in between. The CDR3 is 13 residues long. CDR1 MNHNY and CDR2 SVGAGI come from the germline V gene (reference sequence).

In its sample, this clone was seen once. The chain employs TRBV10-1 and TRBJ2-1, with 10 positions matching TRBD2. V lost 5 bases to trimming and J lost 0 bases; unmatched junction nucleotides: 16. Germline CDR1 reads WNHNN; CDR2 reads SYGVQD (reference sequence). The CDR3 contains 20 residues. CDR3 nucleotides: TGCGCCAGCAGTAAGCGCGGGCGGCTAGCGGGGGAGAGCTCCTACAATGAGCAGTTCTTC. Its protein is CASSKRGRLAGESSYNEQFF.

The CDR3 nucleotides read TGTGCCAGCAGTTTATTCGGGACAGGGCATGGCTACACCTTC. It translates to CASSLFGTGHGYTF. This chain links TRBV28 with TRBJ1-2; TRBD1 matches at 9 bases. This CDR3 region has 14 residues. Unmatched junction bases numbered 3, after V lost 1 base and J lost 6 bases. CDR1 MDHEN and CDR2 SYDVKM come from the germline V gene.

This chain links TRBV7-3 with TRBJ2-1, with TRBD2 identical over 12 bases. V was pared by 0 bases and J by 0 bases, with 6 bases of the junction left unmatched. CDR1 SGHTA and CDR2 FQGTGA come from the germline V gene. CDR3 length: 19 amino acids. The CDR3 DNA sequence: TGTGCCAGCAGCTTAACGACTAGCGGGGGCCCCAGCTCCTACAATGAGCAGTTCTTC. Protein sequence: CASSLTTSGGPSSYNEQFF. Variable domain in full (rest from reference TRBV7-3 and TRBJ2-1): GAGVSQTPSNKVTEKGKYVELRCDPISGHTALYWYRQSLGQGPEFLIYFQGTGAADDSGLPNDRFFAVRPEGSVSTLKIQRTERGDSAVYLCASSLTTSGGPSSYNEQFFGPGTRLTVL.

This clone was detected only a few times. The chain has TRBV4-3 and TRBJ1-4, with 8 bases identical to TRBD1. This CDR3 comprises 16 residues. Germline assignment: CDR1 LGHNA and CDR2 YSLEER. V was pared by 3 bases and J by 3 bases, with 6 bases of the junction left unmatched. CDR3 DNA: TGCGCCAGCAGCCAGTACTACAGGGGGTCTAATGAAAAACTGTTTTTT. It codes for CASSQYYRGSNEKLFF.

The V gene is TRBV7-9, the J gene TRBJ2-1; 7 nucleotides match TRBD2. The CDR3 covers 15 residues. Germline CDR1 reads SEHNR; CDR2 reads FQNEAQ (reference sequence). V gave up 3 bases and J gave up 5 bases; unmatched junction bases: 7. The CDR3 sequence: CASSLDGTTDNEQFF. The CDR3 DNA reads TGTGCCAGCAGCTTGGACGGGACTACTGACAATGAGCAGTTCTTC.

CDR3 nucleotides: TGTGCCTGGAGTGTTCCTGCTAGCGGTTACAATGAGCAGTTCTTC. Its translation is CAWSVPASGYNEQFF. The V call is TRBV30, the J call TRBJ2-1, with 7 bases aligning to TRBD2. The V gene end was trimmed by 0 bases and the J gene end by 4 bases; junction bases not matched to a gene: 6. Germline assignment: CDR1 GTSNPN and CDR2 SVGIG (reference sequence). The CDR3 length is 15 residues.

The rearrangement joins TRBV30 to TRBJ2-5, with D possibly being TRBD1 (5 bases). Germline CDR1 reads GTSNPN; CDR2 reads SVGIG (reference sequence). The CDR3 consists of 12 residues. V was shortened by 2 bases and J by 3 bases, with 7 bases between the two germline ends. CDR3 loop: CAWSPREETQYF. CDR3 DNA sequence: TGTGCCTGGAGTCCCAGGGAAGAGACCCAGTACTTC.

The chain links TRBV6-5 to TRBJ2-5; possible D gene TRBD2, 6 bases. Germline CDR1 is MNHEY and CDR2 is SVGAGI. V was cut by 1 base and J by 5 bases, with 11 bases left in between. The CDR3 has 14 residues. This chain's CDR3 is CASSYLAGRETQYF. Written as DNA, the CDR3 is TGTGCCAGCAGTTACTTGGCGGGGAGGGAGACCCAGTACTTC.

This chain uses TRBV4-2 with TRBJ2-1; 8 nucleotides agree with TRBD1. Unmatched junction bases numbered 6, after V lost 2 bases and J lost 6 bases. CDR3 size: 15 residues. Germline CDR1 reads LGHNA; CDR2 reads YNFKEQ. This CDR3 is CASSQKGQGGNEQFF. The CDR3 region has the DNA TGTGCCAGCAGCCAAAAAGGACAGGGCGGCAATGAGCAGTTCTTC.

The chain carries TRBV4-1 and TRBJ1-1, with D uncertain. The germline V gene encodes CDR1 MGHRA and CDR2 YSYEKL. V was cut by 1 base and J by 3 bases, with 12 bases left in between. The CDR3 extends over 15 amino acids. The CDR3 reads CASSQAGIKYTEAFF. CDR3 coding DNA: TGCGCCAGCAGCCAAGCGGGGATTAAGTACACTGAAGCTTTCTTT.

J is TRBJ1-2 and V is TRBV4-1; a possible D gene is TRBD1 (5 bases). Trimming took 3 bases from V and 5 from J, leaving 22 bases between them. Looked up from germline, CDR1 is MGHRA and CDR2 is YSYEKL. The CDR3 has 17 residues. The CDR3 nucleotides are TGCGCCAGCAGCCATATAAAACCTAGGCAGGGCCGGTATGGCTACACCTTC. Translating it yields CASSHIKPRQGRYGYTF.

The gene calls are TRBV7-2 and TRBJ2-2, with 10 bases lining up with TRBD1. The CDR3 contains 15 residues. The ends lost 1 base at V and 11 bases at J; junction bases unmatched: 7. Looked up from germline, CDR1 is SGHTA and CDR2 is FQGNSA. The CDR3 reads CASSLGTGGDRELFF. The CDR3 DNA is TGTGCCAGCAGCTTAGGGACAGGGGGGGACCGAGAGCTGTTTTTT.

This clone appeared a single time. V gene TRBV6-5 combines with J gene TRBJ1-1; D remains unclear. Trimming pared 11 bases from V and 1 base from J, leaving 17 bases between. CDR3 length: 14 amino acids. Per the germline V gene, CDR1 is MNHEY and CDR2 is SVGAGI. The CDR3 protein is CACSGSARNTEAFF. The CDR3 DNA follows: TGTGCCTGCTCGGGTTCTGCCCGGAACACTGAAGCTTTCTTT.

V and J are TRBV5-1 and TRBJ2-3, with TRBD1 identical over 7 bases. This CDR3 spans 15 amino acids. Trimming took 4 bases from V and 3 from J; bases not matched to a gene: 8. The V gene's germline CDR1 is SGHRS and CDR2 YFSETQ. Here the CDR3 reads CASSNLQGWTDTQYF. The CDR3 DNA sequence: TGCGCCAGCAGCAACCTACAGGGGTGGACAGATACGCAGTATTTT.

V and J are TRBV4-2 and TRBJ2-7, with 15 positions matching TRBD2. The length of the CDR3 is 21 residues. V gave up 1 base and J gave up 3 bases; unmatched junction bases: 16. Germline V gene lookup returns CDR1 LGHNA and CDR2 YNFKEQ. The CDR3 sequence is CASSQAGSGTSGGLLLYEQYF. For the CDR3, the DNA is TGTGCCAGCAGCCAAGCGGGCTCCGGGACTAGCGGGGGGCTACTTCTCTACGAGCAGTACTTC.

The chain has TRBV3-1 (or the pseudogene TRBV3-2) and TRBJ2-4; 7 positions match TRBD1. Germline CDR1 LGHDT, CDR2 YNNKEL (reference sequence). The J segment lost 3 bases and the V segment lost 1 base, leaving 9 bases of the junction unmatched. The CDR3 has 17 amino acids. This chain's CDR3 is CASSQVKGGDGKNIQYF. The CDR3 nucleotides are TGTGCCAGCAGCCAAGTTAAAGGGGGCGACGGCAAAAACATTCAGTACTTC.

The chain couples TRBV5-6 to TRBJ1-1; D is unresolved. Per germline, CDR1 SGHDT and CDR2 YYEEEE. V gave up 4 bases and J gave up 6 bases, with 13 bases separating them. This CDR3 has 13 residues. Here the CDR3 DNA reads TGTGCCAGCAGCCCCGGAGTAGCCGCTGAAGCTTTCTTT. It specifies CASSPGVAAEAFF.

The rearrangement joins TRBV30 to TRBJ2-1, with 10 bases that match TRBD2. The V gene end was trimmed by 4 bases and the J gene end by 9 bases; junction bases not matched to a gene: 9. CDR3 length equals 14 residues. CDR1 is GTSNPN and CDR2 is SVGIG in the germline V gene (reference sequence). CDR3 bases: TGTGCCTGGACCTCAGCGGGGGGGTTTAGTGAGCAGTTCTTC. It yields the protein CAWTSAGGFSEQFF.

CDR3 sequence (DNA): TGCGCCAGCAGCGCCCGCGTAGCGGGGGCCGCCTACAATGAGCAGTTCTTC. Protein: CASSARVAGAAYNEQFF. This chain uses TRBV10-1 with TRBJ2-1; 9 bases fit TRBD2. CDR3 length: 17 amino acids. Germline V gene data show CDR1 as WNHNN and CDR2 as SYGVQD (reference sequence). With 6 bases clipped from V and 2 bases from J, the junction kept 11 bases outside the gene matches.

The V and J genes are TRBV5-1 and TRBJ2-5; D might be TRBD1 (6 bases). CDR1 and CDR2 from the germline V gene are SGHRS and YFSETQ. V dropped 1 base and J dropped 5 bases, with 18 bases sitting between them. The CDR3 loop spans 16 amino acids. CDR3 in amino acids: CASSLTSQGLGETQYF. CDR3 nucleotide sequence: TGCGCCAGCAGCTTGACCTCACAGGGTCTGGGGGAGACCCAGTACTTC.

This rearrangement joins TRBV9 to TRBJ2-1, with D tentatively TRBD1 or TRBD2 (5 bases each). The ends were cut back, 4 bases at V and 4 bases at J, with 12 bases in the middle. The CDR3 spans 14 residues. Germline V gene sequence: CDR1 SGDLS, CDR2 YYNGEE. CDR3 region: CASSPGTGYNEQFF. The CDR3 DNA follows: TGTGCCAGCAGCCCAGGGACGGGGTACAATGAGCAGTTCTTC.